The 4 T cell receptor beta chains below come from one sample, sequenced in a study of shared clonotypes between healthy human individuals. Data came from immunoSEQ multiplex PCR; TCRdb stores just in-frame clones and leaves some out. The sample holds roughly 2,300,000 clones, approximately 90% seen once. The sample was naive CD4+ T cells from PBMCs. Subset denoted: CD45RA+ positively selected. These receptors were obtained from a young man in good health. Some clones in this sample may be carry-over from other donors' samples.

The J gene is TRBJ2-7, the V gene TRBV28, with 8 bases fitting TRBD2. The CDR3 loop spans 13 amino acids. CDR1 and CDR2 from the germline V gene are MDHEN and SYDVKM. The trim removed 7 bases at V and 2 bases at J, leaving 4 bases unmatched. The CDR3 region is CASKEAGAYEQYF. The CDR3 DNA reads TGTGCCAGCAAAGAAGCGGGGGCCTACGAGCAGTACTTC.

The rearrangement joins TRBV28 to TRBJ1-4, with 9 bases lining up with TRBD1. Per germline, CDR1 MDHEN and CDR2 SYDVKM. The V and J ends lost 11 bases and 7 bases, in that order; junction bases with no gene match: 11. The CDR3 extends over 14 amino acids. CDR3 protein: CAGRNRGLGEKLFF. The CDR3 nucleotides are TGTGCCGGCCGGAACAGGGGGCTGGGTGAAAAACTGTTTTTT.

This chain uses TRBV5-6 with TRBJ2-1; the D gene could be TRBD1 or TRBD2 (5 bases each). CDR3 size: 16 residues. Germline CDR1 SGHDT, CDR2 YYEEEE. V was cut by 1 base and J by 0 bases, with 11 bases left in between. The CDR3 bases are TGTGCCAGCAGCTTGACACGGGACCACTCCTACAATGAGCAGTTCTTC. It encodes CASSLTRDHSYNEQFF.

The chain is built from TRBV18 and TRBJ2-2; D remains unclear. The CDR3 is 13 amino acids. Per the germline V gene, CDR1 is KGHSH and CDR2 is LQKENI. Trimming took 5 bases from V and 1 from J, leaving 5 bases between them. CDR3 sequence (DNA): TGTGCCAGCTCAGGGGTGAACACCGGGGAGCTGTTTTTT. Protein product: CASSGVNTGELFF.